Below, one TCR beta chain is given with its context. Its antigen is still unknown. The data stem from a study of cytomegalovirus exposure and HLA in healthy donors. General study points: Among TCR beta chains, those listed as cytomegalovirus-associated numbered roughly 150.

At collection, donors were nominally healthy, but unrecorded immune exposures were probable. J was trimmed by 3 bases and V by 9 bases; bases with no gene match: 9. The CDR3 is made up of 15 amino acids. Germline V gives CDR1 SNHLY, CDR2 FYNNEI. PCR primers comprised 60 Vbeta and 13 Jbeta primers. Sequenced by immunoSEQ multiplex PCR; TCRdb stores in-frame clones only, minus some. The data contain tens of thousands of clones, about three quarters of them singletons. The sequenced sample consisted of PBMCs. This chain joins TRBV2 and TRBJ2-3; 10 nucleotides agree with TRBD2. This clonotype originated in a man aged 50 to 59 in good health and CMV-seropositive. The CDR3 here is CASRTSGQSTDTQYF. Written as DNA, the CDR3 is TGTGCCAGTAGGACTAGCGGCCAATCTACAGATACGCAGTATTTT.